This record looks at one T cell receptor (beta chain) sequence and its context. This clone's antigen is unknown. Base-call qualities are not available, and no considerably larger clone is one nucleotide away. The time point label, as the study defines it: baseline before first vaccination. The vaccinee samples were drawn from two UK trials, COV001 and COV002, one of which was a single-blind randomized controlled phase 2/3 trial testing AZD1222 (ChAdOx1 nCoV-19) in healthy adults. Trial participant PBMC samples were collected at day 0 and day 28 after the second dose for TCRbeta chain sequencing. The CDR3 regions of human TCRbeta chains were analyzed by immunosequencing. In the authors' own workflow: Repertoire TCRs were checked for matches against a reference library of SARS-CoV-2-specific TCRs that had been generated using the MIRA antigen-specificity platform. Breadth was defined as the fraction of unique TCRs that were SARS-CoV-2-associated, and depth was defined as the fraction of total T cells that were SARS-CoV-2-associated. Using the MIRA data, every spike-specific TCR was mapped to the spike region that the TCR reacted to and assigned to either a CD4 or a CD8 class. Log10-transformed breadth and depth values were compared by one-way ANOVA with Sidak's multiple comparisons tests. TCRdb obtained this table from immuneACCESS and retained in-frame rearrangements with V and J assigned. These tables miss some clones; where compared with another copy, unresolved V genes account for less than half of the shortfall, and the remainder is unexplained. V and J calls and clone size are as listed in that table; D and trimming were resolved from the DNA. This sample comprises 95,000 to 150,000 clones, around 85% of them detected only once. The ten biggest clones cover over 5.5% of the sample.

Counted from cysteine to phenylalanine, this CDR3 has 15 amino acids. Only the CDR3 DNA is retained, 45 bases long and in frame from the first base. The junction carries 12 bases between V and J, which are trimmed by 0 bases and 3 bases respectively. CDR1 and CDR2, per the germline V gene, are SGDLS and YYNGEE. The sample belongs to a study of T cell responses to AZD1222 COVID-19 vaccine (dated by TCRdb to the early 2020s). About the full investigation: AZD1222 recipients whose second dose came at about 4 weeks and those whose second dose came at about 12 weeks were combined into one group, since spike-specific TCR depth and breadth did not differ between the two schedules. TCR sequencing covered some 240 trial participants: 207 given two doses of AZD1222 and around 26 given two doses of MenACWY control vaccine. Enrollment into the trials was organized by age into subgroups of 18-55, 56-69 and 70-plus years, and those subgroups contained roughly 160, 29 and 62 TCR-sequenced participants, respectively. General findings and caveats noted by the study authors: CD4 TCRs associated with the vaccine covered the entire spike protein, and the dominant responses were in regions 160-218 and 743-854. Reportedly, almost half of the unique spike-specific TCRs recognized epitopes lying outside the regions that are mutated in the B.1.351 and B.1.1.7 variants. Most participants were white British and females outnumbered males, and the authors suggested that clonal diversity may have been underestimated. In the small 56-69-year group, the increase in depth fell short of significance, most likely because of low power. After two AZD1222 doses, both the breadth and the depth of spike-specific TCRs were significantly higher than at day 0 and than in MenACWY recipients. Because no samples from the day 14 peak response were available, repertoires could be characterized only after the peak T cell response. Only five or six AZD1222 recipients were SARS-CoV-2 seropositive at baseline, limiting conclusions about previously exposed vaccinees.

The sequenced sample was peripheral blood, obtained on day 0 of AZD1222 vaccination. The chain is assembled from TRBV9 and TRBJ1-1, and the D gene may be TRBD1, 5 bases matching. This TCR derives from an adult in good health. CDR3 region: CASSVGAGRDTEAFF. The nucleotides are TGTGCCAGCAGCGTAGGAGCAGGGAGGGACACTGAAGCTTTCTTT.